This note documents a single T cell receptor (beta chain) sequence. The specificity of this receptor is unknown. Per-base qualities were not stored, and no clone one base away is much larger. CDR1 and CDR2 (SGHNT, YYREEE) derive from the germline V gene (reference sequence). A distance of 11 bases separates the germline ends of V and J, which lose 4 bases and 6 bases respectively. The CDR3 runs 13 residues from the cysteine to the phenylalanine. This entry keeps only the CDR3 DNA: 39 bases, framed from base 1. This sample was included in a study of beta chain features in type 1 diabetes (dated 2018 in TCRdb). At the level of the whole study: No differences in mean age, gender distribution, total cell number or subset yield were found between patients and healthy donors. In the study, TCRB repertoires of sorted circulating CD4+ T cell subsets from recently diagnosed type 1 diabetes patients were compared with those of matched healthy donors. Naive and central memory subsets were obtained from all 30 or so donors, but regulatory and stem cell-like memory subsets were isolated from only 8 patients and roughly eight healthy donors. Across all samples, around 99 million sorted cells were examined, and cell number per subset correlated strongly with RNA yield.

Each donor gave one peripheral blood draw, approximately 110 mL on average, collected into heparinised tubes. Using a panel that included CD45RO, CCR7, CD25, CD127, CD95 and CD27, naive, central memory, regulatory and stem cell-like memory CD4+ T cells were sorted on a BD FACSAria II. All sorted populations exceeded 95% purity. Right away, PBMCs were isolated by Lymphoprep density gradient centrifugation and were stained directly, with no culture step. So that batch effects would be minimized, each experiment stained and sorted samples in pairs, pairing one healthy donor with one patient. Broader findings and caveats from the paper: Sequencing cDNA rather than genomic DNA could over-represent highly expressing activated cells, although activation and CD3 levels did not differ between groups. At VDJ recombination sites, patients with type 1 diabetes made fewer insertions and deleted more nucleotides, a pattern implying thymic rearrangement abnormalities. HLA sub-analyses involved small numbers of individuals, so any influence of HLA type on TCRB rearrangement remained unresolved. Naive, central memory and regulatory TCRB repertoires appeared to be more similar among patients than among healthy donors. Shorter templates might be favored by PCR, yet because patient and control samples were amplified and corrected together, any such skew would affect both groups equally. Type 1 diabetes patients showed a moderate but significant shortening of TCRB CDR3 length in all four CD4+ subsets.

The entire amount of isolated RNA was reverse transcribed using the High Capacity cDNA Reverse Transcription Kit, so the sequenced TCRB transcripts were expressed ones. Naive, central memory and regulatory T cell samples underwent deep immunoSEQ sequencing, averaging about 3.3 million total reads per sample. Sorted cells were lysed in RLT buffer and RNA was extracted with DNase-treated RNeasy Micro or Mini kits, depending on cell number. To prevent cross-contamination, each cell subset was processed individually, whereas patient and healthy donor samples were processed jointly. The immunoSEQ multiplex PCR was used to amplify TCRB sequences from cDNA, yielding 87-bp fragments that span the CDR3 region. Sequencing of the amplicons was done on the Illumina HiSeq platform. Turning to the authors' computational methods: PCR bias was computationally corrected using synthetic template baselines, reads within Hamming distance 2 were collapsed, and singletons that could not be merged were discarded. Reads were aligned against IMGT so that V, D and J genes, CDR3 length and insertions or deletions at six rearrangement sites could be assigned. Within each subset, clonotype counts were normalized to sorted cell number, and only after that were true diversity and Gini coefficients computed with the tcR R package. The overlap coefficient, calculated on TCRB nucleotide sequences, was used to measure repertoire sharing. The table was pulled from immuneACCESS by TCRdb, which kept in-frame rearrangements only. Such tables lose some clones; where checked, under half of the loss comes from unresolved V genes, and the rest has no known cause. V, J and clone size were drawn from that table, and D and trimming were deduced from the DNA. This sample gives some 140,000 clones in total; around a tenth of them show up just once. The ten most abundant clones make up 0.68% of the sample.

The sample comprised central memory CD4+ T cells from blood. Rearrangement joined TRBV5-4 to TRBJ2-1; the D gene lacks a confident call. This TCR was recovered from a man aged 18 to 29 in good health. The CDR3 reads CASSPWSGNEQFF. At the DNA level, the sequence is TGTGCCAGCAGCCCGTGGTCAGGCAATGAGCAGTTCTTC.